Presented here are 24 T cell receptor beta chains from one specimen sequenced in a study of shared clonotypes between healthy human individuals. Clones were read by immunoSEQ multiplex PCR, and TCRdb kept only the in-frame ones, dropping some. Here the sample spans 2 million to 3 million clones, more than 85% being singletons. Sequencing was performed on naive CD4+ T cells from PBMCs. Described subset: CD45RA+ positively selected. These receptors were taken from a man aged 18 to 35 in good health. Some clones in this sample may be carry-over from other donors' samples.

This clone was counted a single time. J is TRBJ2-7 and V is TRBV28; 8 bases map to TRBD1. CDR1 is MDHEN, CDR2 SYDVKM, per germline. This CDR3 is built from 14 residues. V was clipped by 2 bases and J by 5 bases; unmatched bases: 5. Here the CDR3 DNA reads TGTGCCAGCAGTTTAAGACAGGGGTCCCACGAGCAGTACTTC. Protein sequence: CASSLRQGSHEQYF.

The chain joins TRBV5-6 to TRBJ2-7; D might be TRBD2 (5 bases). Per germline, CDR1 SGHDT and CDR2 YYEEEE. The CDR3 is 14 residues long. Trimming removed 1 base at V and 3 bases at J, with 11 bases between. The CDR3 sequence is CASSLQGLNYEQYF. The CDR3 DNA follows: TGTGCCAGCAGCTTGCAAGGACTGAACTACGAGCAGTACTTC.

The J gene is TRBJ2-1, the V gene TRBV7-6; no definite D call. Germline V gene data show CDR1 as SGHVS and CDR2 as FNYEAQ. V gave up 2 bases and J gave up 0 bases, with 8 bases separating them. This CDR3 is 15 amino acids long. The CDR3 region is CASSLTGSSYNEQFF. The CDR3 DNA reads TGTGCCAGCAGCTTAACGGGTAGCTCCTACAATGAGCAGTTCTTC.

The rearrangement joins TRBV5-6 to TRBJ2-5; 8 bases fit TRBD1. The DNA end lines up better with TRBJ2-7; the J call may be wrong. CDR3 length: 14 residues. CDR1 and CDR2 (germline): SGHDT, YYEEEE. The DNA for the CDR3 is TGTGCCAGGAATTTTGGACAGGGTGCCTACGAGCAGTACTTC. Translated: CARNFGQGAYEQYF.

This clone was seen once. The chain is built from TRBV11-2 and TRBJ2-1, with 11 nucleotides matching TRBD2. The germline V gene has CDR1 SGHAT and CDR2 FQNNGV. V trimming: 3 bases; J trimming: 4 bases; junction bases outside the gene matches: 2. The length of the CDR3 is 15 residues. CDR3 loop: CASSFGTSGYNEQFF. The CDR3 coding sequence is TGTGCCAGCAGCTTTGGGACTAGCGGTTACAATGAGCAGTTCTTC.

The gene calls are TRBV27 and TRBJ1-1; D not resolved. CDR1 MNHEY and CDR2 SMNVEV come from the germline V gene (reference sequence). The CDR3 is 13 residues long. V lost 5 bases, J lost 0 bases, and 7 bases lay in between. The CDR3 here is CASSGGLNTEAFF. The CDR3, as DNA: TGTGCCAGCAGTGGAGGGCTGAACACTGAAGCTTTCTTT.

This clone was recorded once. This chain joins TRBV7-3 and TRBJ2-3; a weak D match, TRBD2 (6 bases). CDR3 length: 16 amino acids. Germline-derived CDR1 and CDR2 are SGHTA and FQGTGA. V gave up 2 bases and J gave up 3 bases, with 15 bases separating them. This CDR3 is CASSLGAGGLTDTQYF. For the CDR3, the DNA is TGTGCCAGCAGCTTAGGTGCCGGAGGGCTTACAGATACGCAGTATTTT.

This rearrangement joins TRBV10-3 to TRBJ1-5; no firm D call. V was clipped by 0 bases and J by 0 bases, with 9 bases between them. The CDR3 consists of 16 residues. The germline V gene encodes CDR1 ENHRY and CDR2 SYGVKD. CDR3 sequence: CAISESGGRSNQPQHF. The DNA for the CDR3 is TGTGCCATCAGTGAGTCGGGAGGACGTAGCAATCAGCCCCAGCATTTT.

This clone was detected only once. This chain uses TRBV9 with TRBJ2-5, with 7 nucleotides matching TRBD1. CDR1 and CDR2 from the germline V gene are SGDLS and YYNGEE. The CDR3 runs to 16 residues. The ends lost 3 bases at V and 2 bases at J; junction bases unmatched: 10. The chain's CDR3 is CASSATLTGPQETQYF. The CDR3 nucleotides read TGTGCCAGCAGCGCAACTCTGACAGGGCCTCAAGAGACCCAGTACTTC.

The CDR3 here is CASSRGDRGNEPQHF. In DNA form, the CDR3 reads TGCGCCAGCAGCCGTGGGGACAGGGGGAATGAGCCCCAGCATTTT. The chain has TRBV5-1 and TRBJ1-5, with 11 bases matching TRBD1. The germline V gene encodes CDR1 SGHRS and CDR2 YFSETQ. CDR3 length equals 15 residues. After removal of 4 bases from V and 8 bases from J, the junction contained 8 bases not matched to a gene.

The V gene is TRBV11-3, the J gene TRBJ2-1; 9 bases agree with TRBD1. V lost 2 bases and J lost 3; bases outside the gene matches: 5. The CDR3 has 16 residues. The germline CDR1 and CDR2 sequences are SGHNT and YENEEA. The CDR3 protein is CASSLSWDRVYNEQFF. DNA for the CDR3: TGTGCCAGCAGCTTAAGTTGGGACAGGGTCTACAATGAGCAGTTCTTC. The full variable domain, rest sourced from reference TRBV11-3 and TRBJ2-1, is EAGVVQSPRYKIIEKKQPVAFWCNPISGHNTLYWYLQNLGQGPELLIRYENEEAVDDSQLPKDRFSAERLKGVDSTLKIQPAELGDSAVYLCASSLSWDRVYNEQFFGPGTRLTVL.

This chain joins TRBV10-1 and TRBJ2-7; 7 bases are a match to TRBD1. The CDR3 totals 17 residues. The J segment lost 4 bases and the V segment lost 2 bases, leaving 14 bases of the junction unmatched. Per the germline V gene, CDR1 is WNHNN and CDR2 is SYGVQD (reference sequence). The CDR3 region has the DNA TGCGCCAGCAGTGAGCCCCTCCGTCGACAGGGTGGGTACGAGCAGTACTTC. As protein: CASSEPLRRQGGYEQYF.

The chain joins TRBV5-4 to TRBJ2-1; TRBD2 matches at 7 bases. CDR3 length: 14 amino acids. From germline, CDR1 is SGHNT and CDR2 YYREEE (reference sequence). Trimming at V came to 5 bases and at J to 4 bases, leaving 6 bases not matched to a gene. This chain's CDR3 is CASSRSGTYNEQFF. The CDR3 DNA is TGTGCCAGCAGTAGAAGCGGGACTTACAATGAGCAGTTCTTC.

The chain carries TRBV7-2 and TRBJ1-3; a weak D match, TRBD1 (6 bases). Trimming took off 3 bases at V and 1 base at J, with 10 bases between the two ends. The germline gives CDR1 SGHTA, CDR2 FQGNSA. This CDR3 has 15 amino acids. The CDR3 spells CASSFDTGSGNTIYF. CDR3 DNA sequence: TGTGCCAGCAGCTTCGACACAGGGTCTGGAAACACCATATATTTT.

On this clone itself: The sample has other DNA sequences that encode this CDR3 too. The gene calls are TRBV9 and TRBJ1-5; TRBD1 agrees at 7 bases. The germline V gene has CDR1 SGDLS and CDR2 YYNGEE. V shed 0 bases, J shed 5 bases, and the junction held 2 bases outside the gene matches. The CDR3 sequence is 14 residues long. The CDR3 nucleotides are TGTGCCAGCAGCGTAGGACAGGGTGATCAGCCCCAGCATTTT. Amino acids: CASSVGQGDQPQHF.

This rearrangement joins TRBV5-1 to TRBJ2-3; TRBD2 agrees at 10 bases. V shed 4 bases, J shed 6 bases, and the junction held 5 bases outside the gene matches. Germline CDR1 SGHRS, CDR2 YFSETQ. This CDR3 spans 14 amino acids. CDR3 bases: TGCGCCAGCAGCGTAAGCGGGAGGGCCGATACGCAGTATTTT. The encoded protein is CASSVSGRADTQYF.

The rearrangement links TRBV18 to TRBJ2-7, with a possible D match to TRBD1 (6 bases). From germline, CDR1 is KGHSH and CDR2 LQKENI. CDR3 size: 14 residues. V gave up 4 bases and J gave up 2 bases, with 12 bases separating them. CDR3 in amino acids: CASSRSGATYEQYF. CDR3 nucleotide sequence: TGTGCCAGCTCACGCTCAGGGGCTACCTACGAGCAGTACTTC.

The chain uses TRBV25-1 and TRBJ2-1; no firm D call. The CDR3 has 14 amino acids. In germline, CDR1 is MGHDK, CDR2 SYGVNS. Trimming took off 6 bases at V and 6 bases at J, with 15 bases between the two ends. CDR3 sequence: CASSRGTARNEQFF. CDR3 nucleotides: TGTGCCAGCAGCCGTGGTACGGCCCGCAATGAGCAGTTCTTC.

The chain uses TRBV7-3 and TRBJ2-5; D is undetermined. The V end was cut by 1 base, the J end by 4 bases, with 7 bases between. Germline V gene sequence: CDR1 SGHTA, CDR2 FQGTGA. The CDR3 is 13 residues long. The CDR3 DNA follows: TGTGCCAGCAGCTTAAATACACTAGAGACCCAGTACTTC. Its translation: CASSLNTLETQYF.

The gene calls are TRBV19 and TRBJ2-3, with 10 bases fitting TRBD2. The CDR3 runs 15 residues. Germline assignment: CDR1 LNHDA and CDR2 SQIVND (reference sequence). CDR3: CAISSSSGRTDTQYF. The CDR3 nucleotides are TGTGCGATTTCTTCGAGTAGCGGGAGGACAGATACGCAGTATTTT.

V and J are TRBV5-4 and TRBJ2-2; tentatively, D is TRBD2 (6 bases). The V gene's germline CDR1 is SGHNT and CDR2 YYREEE (reference sequence). V gave up 4 bases and J gave up 3 bases, with 13 bases separating them. This CDR3 has 15 amino acids. CDR3 nucleotides: TGTGCCAGCAGCCGCGGGGCCGGGGACACCGGGGAGCTGTTTTTT. Its translation: CASSRGAGDTGELFF.

The chain recombines TRBV4-2 with TRBJ1-1; the D is unclear. V was clipped by 0 bases and J by 3 bases, with 11 bases between them. This CDR3 contains 15 residues. Germline CDR1 is LGHNA and CDR2 is YNFKEQ. CDR3 DNA sequence: TGTGCCAGCAGCCAAGATCGAAGCCGGCACACTGAAGCTTTCTTT. Amino acid sequence: CASSQDRSRHTEAFF.

This clone was counted between two and nine times. Other DNA sequences from this sample encode an identical CDR3 as well. The chain carries TRBV18 and TRBJ1-1; D is undetermined. The CDR3 is 13 residues long. Germline values: CDR1 KGHSH, CDR2 LQKENI. V lost 1 base to trimming and J lost 4 bases, with 7 bases between them. CDR3 nucleotides: TGTGCCAGCTCACCACAGGGTCGCACTGAAGCTTTCTTT. This sequence encodes CASSPQGRTEAFF.

This chain joins TRBV28 and TRBJ2-5, with D tentatively TRBD2 (6 bases). The V end lost 2 bases, the J end lost 1 base, and 11 bases lay between the germline ends. Germline V gene sequence: CDR1 MDHEN, CDR2 SYDVKM. The CDR3 is made up of 15 amino acids. CDR3 loop: CASSLPGLIQETQYF. CDR3 nucleotide sequence: TGTGCCAGCAGTTTACCCGGACTAATCCAAGAGACCCAGTACTTC.